Listed below are T cell receptor beta chains from one sample, sequenced in a study of T cells after yellow fever vaccination. TCRdb redid the calling of the 5' RACE reads with MiXCR, one entry per CDR3 protein. Here the sample spans some 96,000 distinct CDR3 sequences, 8.9% being singletons. This specimen was CD8+ T cells not binding an NS4B(214-222) dextramer, sorted from PBMCs, taken less than 16 days after the first yellow fever vaccination. Every receptor here comes from a man aged 18 to 30 who received the YFV17D yellow fever vaccine. The CDR3 runs from the conserved cysteine through the conserved F or W. Each record gives: D gene, J gene, clone size, V gene, CDR3 DNA, CDR3 protein. The D gene is left open where the match is weak. Size values are once, few and many counts, or a class for expanded clones, and some rows have none.

D gene: .; J gene: TRBJ2-7; clone size: .; V gene: TRBV7-2; CDR3 DNA: TGTGCCAGCAGCTTAGGATTAGTCGGCGAGCAGTACTTC; CDR3 protein: CASSLGLVGEQYF
D gene: TRBD2; J gene: TRBJ2-2; clone size: few; V gene: TRBV5-1; CDR3 DNA: TGCGCCAGCAGCCCCTTCGGGACTAGCGGGGGAGGAACCGGGGAGCTGTTTTTT; CDR3 protein: CASSPFGTSGGGTGELFF
D gene: TRBD1; J gene: TRBJ1-5; clone size: few; V gene: TRBV24-1; CDR3 DNA: TGTGCCACCAGTGATCACAGGGGTTGGCCCCAGCATTTT; CDR3 protein: CATSDHRGWPQHF
D gene: TRBD2; J gene: TRBJ2-5; clone size: .; V gene: TRBV6-1; CDR3 DNA: TGTGCCAGCAGTGCCATGAGACTAGCCATGGGAGAGACCCAGTACTTC; CDR3 protein: CASSAMRLAMGETQYF
D gene: .; J gene: TRBJ2-3; clone size: few; V gene: TRBV10-3; CDR3 DNA: TGTGCCATCAGCCGGGGTGTAGATACGCAGTATTTT; CDR3 protein: CAISRGVDTQYF
D gene: TRBD1; J gene: TRBJ2-3; clone size: .; V gene: TRBV4-1; CDR3 DNA: TGCGCCAGCAGCCAGGAGACAGGGACCCTCACAGATACGCAGTATTTT; CDR3 protein: CASSQETGTLTDTQYF
D gene: TRBD1; J gene: TRBJ1-5; clone size: many; V gene: TRBV9; CDR3 DNA: TGTGCCAGCAGCTCGGGACAGGGAGGGCAGCCCCAGCATTTT; CDR3 protein: CASSSGQGGQPQHF
D gene: TRBD1; J gene: TRBJ2-7; clone size: few; V gene: TRBV5-4; CDR3 DNA: TGTGCCAGCAGCTGGGGGACAGGGAGCGAGCAGTACTTC; CDR3 protein: CASSWGTGSEQYF
D gene: .; J gene: TRBJ1-1; clone size: .; V gene: TRBV20-1; CDR3 DNA: TGCAGTGCTACCGAAGTGGGTATTGATACTGAAGCTTTCTTT; CDR3 protein: CSATEVGIDTEAFF
D gene: .; J gene: TRBJ2-2; clone size: .; V gene: TRBV24-1; CDR3 DNA: TGTGCCACCAGTGGAGGGCTCGGCGGGGAGCTGTTTTTT; CDR3 protein: CATSGGLGGELFF
D gene: .; J gene: TRBJ1-2; clone size: .; V gene: TRBV29-1; CDR3 DNA: TGCAGCGTTGTGCAGGGGTCCGACTACACCTTC; CDR3 protein: CSVVQGSDYTF
D gene: .; J gene: TRBJ1-6; clone size: .; V gene: TRBV27; CDR3 DNA: TGTGCCAGCACAGTCGGCGGGGCTTTGGGTTCACCCCTCCACTTT; CDR3 protein: CASTVGGALGSPLHF
D gene: TRBD1; J gene: TRBJ2-5; clone size: few; V gene: TRBV27; CDR3 DNA: TGTGCCAGCAGTTTAGCGCGCAGGGGGCGCTGGGAGACCCAGTACTTC; CDR3 protein: CASSLARRGRWETQYF
D gene: .; J gene: TRBJ2-3; clone size: .; V gene: TRBV11-2; CDR3 DNA: TGTGCCAGCAGCTTAAAAGATACGCAGTATTTT; CDR3 protein: CASSLKDTQYF
D gene: .; J gene: TRBJ1-1; clone size: .; V gene: TRBV2; CDR3 DNA: TGTGCCAGCAGTGAGGGCCCCGGCGGGGACACTGAAGCTTTCTTT; CDR3 protein: CASSEGPGGDTEAFF
D gene: .; J gene: TRBJ2-5; clone size: few; V gene: TRBV7-2; CDR3 DNA: TGTGCCAGCAGCTTCCCCCAAGAGACCCAGTACTTC; CDR3 protein: CASSFPQETQYF
D gene: .; J gene: TRBJ1-5; clone size: many; V gene: TRBV7-9; CDR3 DNA: TGTGCCAGCAGCGAAACCGCGGACGGCTATAATAATCAGCCCCAGCATTTT; CDR3 protein: CASSETADGYNNQPQHF
D gene: .; J gene: TRBJ2-1; clone size: .; V gene: TRBV2; CDR3 DNA: TGTGCCAGCAGGTGGGGGACGAATGAGCAGTTCTTC; CDR3 protein: CASRWGTNEQFF
D gene: TRBD1; J gene: TRBJ2-1; clone size: few; V gene: TRBV9; CDR3 DNA: TGTGCCAGCAGCACGGACAGGGGGCAAGAGCAGTTCTTC; CDR3 protein: CASSTDRGQEQFF
D gene: TRBD2; J gene: TRBJ2-3; clone size: few; V gene: TRBV12-3/TRBV12-4; CDR3 DNA: TGTGCCAGCACCTGGACTAGCGGGGGCCTTTTATCTAGCACAGATACGCAGTATTTT; CDR3 protein: CASTWTSGGLLSSTDTQYF
D gene: .; J gene: TRBJ1-1; clone size: .; V gene: TRBV12-3/TRBV12-4; CDR3 DNA: TGTGCCAGCAGTCCTGCAGGGGACACTGAAGCTTTCTTT; CDR3 protein: CASSPAGDTEAFF
D gene: .; J gene: TRBJ1-4; clone size: .; V gene: TRBV5-4; CDR3 DNA: TGTGCCAGCAGCTCAGGGCGAGAAAAACTGTTTTTT; CDR3 protein: CASSSGREKLFF
D gene: TRBD2; J gene: TRBJ2-7; clone size: few; V gene: TRBV4-3; CDR3 DNA: TGCGCCAGCAGCCAAGAGCTAGCGGGGGACAACGAGTACGAGCAGTACTTC; CDR3 protein: CASSQELAGDNEYEQYF
D gene: .; J gene: TRBJ1-1; clone size: .; V gene: TRBV28; CDR3 DNA: TGTGCCAGCTATTCCAGCCACACTGAAGCTTTCTTT; CDR3 protein: CASYSSHTEAFF
D gene: .; J gene: TRBJ2-5; clone size: few; V gene: TRBV5-6; CDR3 DNA: TGTGCCAGCAGCCCTTGGACCGAGGTGGAGACCCAGTACTTC; CDR3 protein: CASSPWTEVETQYF
D gene: TRBD2; J gene: TRBJ2-3; clone size: .; V gene: TRBV6-2/TRBV6-3; CDR3 DNA: TGTGCCAGCAGTCACCTACTAGCGGGGGCCACAGATACGCAGTATTTT; CDR3 protein: CASSHLLAGATDTQYF
D gene: TRBD2; J gene: TRBJ2-3; clone size: many; V gene: TRBV2; CDR3 DNA: TGTGCCAGCAGTGATACTAGCGGGGGAGATACGCAGTATTTT; CDR3 protein: CASSDTSGGDTQYF
D gene: .; J gene: TRBJ1-3; clone size: once; V gene: TRBV13; CDR3 DNA: TGTGCCGGCAGCTTAGGAGGATTCTCTGGAAACACCATATATTTT; CDR3 protein: CAGSLGGFSGNTIYF